The 20 T cell receptor beta chains below were found in one sample sequenced in a study of low-dose radiotherapy and immunotherapy resistance in tumors. Priming of first-strand cDNA relied on TRAV- and TRBV-specific primers (covering alpha and beta chains). With a constant-region primer and a V-primer adapter, TCRs were subjected to 20 PCR cycles of amplification. Via MiXCR, TCRdb re-called the reads, giving one row per CDR3 protein. The sample consists of approximately 84,000 distinct CDR3 sequences, 17% of them appearing once. Regarding time point: after trial treatment. Described treatment: LDRT plus nivolumab, ipilimumab, low-dose cyclophosphamide and aspirin (RACIN trial). The sequencing here drew on PBMCs, taken after low-dose radiotherapy plus immunotherapy. The receptors were gathered from a male donor with prostate cancer.

The sample holds many counts of this clonotype. The rearrangement joins TRBV20-1 to TRBJ2-7, with D possibly matching TRBD1 (6 bases). Trimming pared 6 bases from V and 0 bases from J, leaving 12 bases between. In germline, CDR1 is DFQATT, CDR2 SNEGSKA (reference sequence). This CDR3 has 13 amino acids. The CDR3 here is CSAAQGTSYEQYF. CDR3 bases: TGCAGTGCGGCTCAGGGGACCTCCTACGAGCAGTACTTC.

In this sample, this clonotype turned up many times. This chain uses TRBV29-1 with TRBJ2-1; D is undetermined. The ends were cut back, 6 bases at V and 4 bases at J, with 7 bases in the middle. Germline V gives CDR1 SQVTM, CDR2 ANQGSEA. The CDR3 has 11 residues. For the CDR3, the DNA is TGCAGCGTCGTACTGTACAATGAGCAGTTCTTC. Translation: CSVVLYNEQFF.

At least ten counts were recorded for this clonotype. The gene calls are TRBV12-3 or TRBV12-4 and TRBJ1-2; a possible D gene is TRBD1 (5 bases). Trimming removed 5 bases from V and 8 bases from J, with 18 bases in between. CDR3 length: 14 residues. The CDR3 spells CASSRASGYQGYTF. As DNA, the CDR3 is TGTGCCAGCAGTAGAGCCTCAGGGTATCAGGGCTACACCTTC.

This clonotype came up many times. This chain links TRBV7-8 with TRBJ2-7; TRBD2 matches at 7 bases. Germline-derived CDR1 and CDR2 are SGHVS and FQNEAQ. CDR3 length: 14 residues. The V and J ends lost 6 bases and 6 bases, in that order; junction bases with no gene match: 11. CDR3 region: CASRGGGGLREQYF. Written as DNA, the CDR3 is TGTGCCAGCAGGGGCGGGGGAGGGCTTCGCGAGCAGTACTTC.

This clonotype has ten or more counts. This sequence joins TRBV29-1 and TRBJ2-7; 13 bases are a match to TRBD2. V shed 6 bases, J shed 3 bases, and the junction held 2 bases outside the gene matches. This CDR3 region has 13 residues. Germline CDR1 reads SQVTM; CDR2 reads ANQGSEA. This CDR3 is CSVRTSGSYEQYF. DNA for the CDR3: TGCAGCGTGCGGACTAGCGGGAGCTACGAGCAGTACTTC.

This clonotype was seen at least ten times. The chain has TRBV6-2 or TRBV6-3 and TRBJ1-5; TRBD1 aligns across 8 bases. The CDR3 covers 19 residues. Losses at the gene ends were 6 bases for V and 3 bases for J; bases not matched to a gene: 19. Germline loops: CDR1 MNHEY, CDR2 SVGEGT. As DNA, the CDR3 is TGTGCCAGCAGCCGACTGTATATTTGGGGACAGGCCCACAATCAGCCCCAGCATTTT. Protein: CASSRLYIWGQAHNQPQHF.

The table lists this clonotype with many counts. This chain connects TRBV19 to TRBJ2-2, with D perhaps TRBD1 or TRBD2 (5 bases each). Germline V gives CDR1 LNHDA, CDR2 SQIVND (reference sequence). The CDR3 has 15 residues. The V gene lost 3 bases and the J gene lost 6 bases, with 14 bases spanning the gap. This CDR3 is CASSIGGSRAGELFF. The CDR3 nucleotides are TGTGCCAGTAGTATTGGTGGGAGCAGGGCCGGGGAGCTGTTTTTT.

This clonotype was counted at least ten times. This chain connects TRBV7-9 to TRBJ1-1; D is perhaps TRBD1 (5 bases). The CDR3 loop spans 12 amino acids. Trimming left V 4 bases short and J 6 bases short, with 9 bases between. Germline V lookup: CDR1 SEHNR, CDR2 FQNEAQ (reference sequence). CDR3: CASSWGSAEAFF. In nucleotides, the CDR3 is TGTGCCAGCAGCTGGGGGTCTGCTGAAGCTTTCTTT.

This clonotype was recorded many times. This chain connects TRBV7-9 to TRBJ2-3, with D possibly being TRBD2 (5 bases). The CDR3 consists of 14 residues. Germline V gene data show CDR1 as SEHNR and CDR2 as FQNEAQ (reference sequence). Trimming stripped 5 bases from V and 7 bases from J, with 16 bases between. CDR3 residues: CASSPVGAAHTQYF. CDR3 DNA: TGTGCCAGCAGCCCAGTGGGAGCGGCCCATACGCAGTATTTT.

This clonotype was seen more than once but under ten times. The rearrangement uses TRBV19 and TRBJ1-5; no reliable D call. V gave up 7 bases and J gave up 5 bases, with 15 bases separating them. The germline CDR1 and CDR2 sequences are LNHDA and SQIVND (reference sequence). This CDR3 has 14 residues. Written as DNA, the CDR3 is TGTGCCAGTACTGACTTACTAAGCCATCAGCCCCAGCATTTT. The encoded protein is CASTDLLSHQPQHF.

At least ten counts were recorded for this clonotype. The CDR3 DNA is TGCGCCAGCAGTCAACGGTCGGGCTCCTACAATGAGCAGTTCTTC. Its translation is CASSQRSGSYNEQFF. V usage is TRBV5-1 and J usage is TRBJ2-1; no clear D. The CDR3 sequence is 15 residues long. CDR1 SGHRS and CDR2 YFSETQ come from the germline V gene. Trimming removed 5 bases at V and 0 bases at J, with 12 bases between.

This clonotype has a count of ten or more. J is TRBJ2-1 and V is TRBV29-1; D is undetermined. CDR1 is SQVTM, CDR2 ANQGSEA, per germline. The CDR3 is 11 amino acids. Trimming shortened V by 8 bases and J by 15 bases, and 20 bases separated the two germline ends. The CDR3 nucleotides read TGCAGCTCTGAGGTAGAGGCCAGACTGTTCTTC. Encoded protein: CSSEVEARLFF.

In its sample, this clonotype was seen a few times. The chain is built from TRBV12-3 or TRBV12-4 and TRBJ2-7; weak D call: TRBD1 (5 bases). The CDR3 totals 13 residues. V lost 5 bases and J 7 bases, leaving 15 bases between the germline ends. In nucleotides, the CDR3 is TGTGCCAGCAGTCCAACCCAGGGTTGGGAGCAGTACTTC. Protein: CASSPTQGWEQYF.

This clonotype was seen many times. The chain links TRBV4-2 to TRBJ2-4, with D tentatively TRBD1 (8 bases). Deletions cut 4 bases from V and 7 bases from J, with 23 bases between. Germline-derived CDR1 and CDR2 are LGHNA and YNFKEQ. The CDR3 contains 17 residues. The CDR3 region is CASSPNQGAGVLNIQYF. The DNA of the CDR3 is TGTGCCAGCAGCCCGAACCAGGGGGCGGGAGTCTTGAACATTCAGTACTTC.

This clonotype was observed at least ten times. This rearrangement joins TRBV28 to TRBJ1-2; no clear D gene. The CDR3 loop spans 12 amino acids. The germline gives CDR1 MDHEN, CDR2 SYDVKM. Trimming removed 5 bases at V and 4 bases at J, with 8 bases between. The CDR3 loop is CASSPTSYGYTF. The CDR3 nucleotides are TGTGCCAGCAGTCCGACTAGCTATGGCTACACCTTC.

This clonotype came up many times. The rearrangement links TRBV28 to TRBJ2-1, with D perhaps TRBD1 (6 bases). Per the germline V gene, CDR1 is MDHEN and CDR2 is SYDVKM. The CDR3 totals 15 residues. V lost 8 bases and J 6 bases, leaving 20 bases between the germline ends. DNA for the CDR3: TGTGCCAGCCAGAACGACGACAGGAATAGCAATGAGCAGTTCTTC. Translation gives CASQNDDRNSNEQFF. Drawing the rest from reference TRBV28 and TRBJ2-1, the complete variable domain is DVKVTQSSRYLVKRTGEKVFLECVQDMDHENMFWYRQDPGLGLRLIYFSYDVKMKEKGDIPEGYSVSREKKERFSLILESASTNQTSMYLCASQNDDRNSNEQFFGPGTRLTVL.

In this sample, this clonotype turned up once. This is likely an artifact of a read error, given a far larger clone one base away. V and J are TRBV7-9 and TRBJ1-3, with D possibly being TRBD1 (6 bases). This CDR3 has 15 amino acids. CDR1 and CDR2 (germline): SEHNR, FQNEAQ (reference sequence). Trimming took 5 bases from V and 4 from J, leaving 15 bases between them. CDR3 in amino acids: CASSVGGGGGNTIYF. The CDR3 bases are TGTGCCAGCAGCGTAGGAGGGGGAGGAGGAAACACCATATATTTT.

This clonotype was detected ten times or more. The chain has TRBV20-1 and TRBJ2-3; the D is unclear. Trimming pared 5 bases from V and 4 bases from J, leaving 7 bases between. In germline, CDR1 is DFQATT, CDR2 SNEGSKA (reference sequence). The CDR3 totals 11 residues. The CDR3 DNA reads TGCAGTGCTGGGGATTCAGATACGCAGTATTTT. The encoded protein is CSAGDSDTQYF.

The sample holds many counts of this clonotype. The chain recombines TRBV29-1 with TRBJ2-1; 10 nucleotides align to TRBD2. Trimming removed 5 bases from V and 15 bases from J; junction bases left unmatched: 7. This CDR3 spans 11 amino acids. Germline V gives CDR1 SQVTM, CDR2 ANQGSEA. CDR3 sequence: CSVKREGHRFF. The CDR3 region has the DNA TGCAGCGTTAAGCGGGAGGGCCATCGGTTCTTC.

This clonotype was seen repeatedly, ten times or more. The chain is built from TRBV27 and TRBJ2-5; 11 nucleotides line up with TRBD2. Germline V CDR1 and CDR2: MNHEY, SMNVEV (reference sequence). The trim removed 3 bases at V and 4 bases at J, leaving 4 bases unmatched. The CDR3 is 15 amino acids. As DNA, the CDR3 is TGTGCCAGCAGTTTTTTAGGACTAGCGGGAGAGACCCAGTACTTC. Amino acid sequence: CASSFLGLAGETQYF.